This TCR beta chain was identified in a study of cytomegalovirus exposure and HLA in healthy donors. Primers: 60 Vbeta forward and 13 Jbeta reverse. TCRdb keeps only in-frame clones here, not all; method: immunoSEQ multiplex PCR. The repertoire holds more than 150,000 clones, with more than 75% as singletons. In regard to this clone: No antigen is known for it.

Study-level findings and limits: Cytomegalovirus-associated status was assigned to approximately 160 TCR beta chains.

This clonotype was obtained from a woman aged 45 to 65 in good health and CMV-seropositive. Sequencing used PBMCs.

The CDR3, as DNA: TGCGCCAGTACACAGGGAGCGAACACCGGGGAGCTGTTTTTT. Its translation is CASTQGANTGELFF. The chain combines TRBV5-1 with TRBJ2-2, with D tentatively TRBD1 (6 bases). Trimming pared 8 bases from V and 0 bases from J, leaving 11 bases between. CDR3 length equals 14 residues. CDR1 SGHRS and CDR2 YFSETQ come from the germline V gene.